The 4 T cell receptor beta chains below all came from one sample that was sequenced in a study of blood T cell repertoires in COVID-19. Some clones are missing from TCRdb's copy, which holds only in-frame ones; the method was immunoSEQ multiplex PCR. Among tens of thousands of clones, around four fifths were seen once, and the ten largest hold 2.5% to 3%. The sequenced material came from peripheral blood. The receptors shown here come from an older man with active or convalescent COVID-19.

The V and J genes are TRBV5-1 and TRBJ2-2; 8 bases match TRBD2. This CDR3 comprises 15 residues. From germline, CDR1 is SGHRS and CDR2 YFSETQ. Trimming took 5 bases from V and 6 from J; bases not matched to a gene: 9. The CDR3 loop reads CASRTGTSASGELFF. For the CDR3, the DNA is TGCGCCAGCAGAACCGGGACTAGTGCATCCGGGGAGCTGTTTTTT.

The chain is built from TRBV2 and TRBJ2-4, with 8 positions matching TRBD1. The length of the CDR3 is 15 residues. CDR1 is SNHLY, CDR2 FYNNEI, per germline. V lost 3 bases and J lost 9; bases outside the gene matches: 10. The chain's CDR3 is CASSEHQTGVVIQYF. CDR3 nucleotides: TGTGCCAGCAGTGAGCACCAGACAGGGGTGGTCATTCAGTACTTC.

The chain has TRBV2 and TRBJ2-7; D is possibly TRBD2 (5 bases). V lost 7 bases to trimming and J lost 5 bases, with 12 bases between them. Germline CDR1 reads SNHLY; CDR2 reads FYNNEI. There are 12 residues in the CDR3. CDR3 DNA sequence: TGTGCCAGCACCGCGGCTAGCAACGAGCAGTACTTC. Translating it yields CASTAASNEQYF.

The chain combines TRBV7-9 with TRBJ1-4; 7 bases are shared with TRBD1. V lost 2 bases to trimming and J lost 7 bases; unmatched junction nucleotides: 13. CDR1 is SEHNR, CDR2 FQNEAQ, per germline (reference sequence). There are 17 residues in the CDR3. CDR3 nucleotide sequence: TGTGCCAGCAGCTTAAGAGGCGGGCAGGGGGGAGTTGAAAAACTGTTTTTT. Translated: CASSLRGGQGGVEKLFF.